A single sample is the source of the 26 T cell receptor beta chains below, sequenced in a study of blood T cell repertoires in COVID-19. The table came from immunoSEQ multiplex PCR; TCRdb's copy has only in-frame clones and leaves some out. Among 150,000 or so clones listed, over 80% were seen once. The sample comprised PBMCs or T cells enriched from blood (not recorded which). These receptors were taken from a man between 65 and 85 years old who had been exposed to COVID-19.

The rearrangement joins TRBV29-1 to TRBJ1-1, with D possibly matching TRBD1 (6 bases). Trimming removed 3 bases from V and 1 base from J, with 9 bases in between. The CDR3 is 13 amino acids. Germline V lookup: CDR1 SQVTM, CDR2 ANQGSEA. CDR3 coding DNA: TGCAGCGTTGAGACAGGCTCGAACACTGAAGCTTTCTTT. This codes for CSVETGSNTEAFF. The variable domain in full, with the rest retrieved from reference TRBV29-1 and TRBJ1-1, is SAVISQKPSRDICQRGTSLTIQCQVDSQVTMMFWYRQQPGQSLTLIATANQGSEATYESGFVIDKFPISRPNLTFSTLTVSNMSPEDSSIYLCSVETGSNTEAFFGQGTRLTVV.

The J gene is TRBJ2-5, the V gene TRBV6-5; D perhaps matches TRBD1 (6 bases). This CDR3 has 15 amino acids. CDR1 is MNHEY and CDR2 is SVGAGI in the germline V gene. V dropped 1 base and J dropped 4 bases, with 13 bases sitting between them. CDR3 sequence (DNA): TGTGCCAGCAGTTACTTCAGGGGTGGGGCAGAGACCCAGTACTTC. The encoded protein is CASSYFRGGAETQYF.

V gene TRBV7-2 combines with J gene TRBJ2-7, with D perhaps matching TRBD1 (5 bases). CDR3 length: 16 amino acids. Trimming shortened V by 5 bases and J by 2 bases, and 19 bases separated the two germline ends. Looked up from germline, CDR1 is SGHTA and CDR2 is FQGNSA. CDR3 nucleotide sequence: TGTGCCAGCAGCGCGGACAACCGCCTAACAACCTACGAGCAGTACTTC. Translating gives CASSADNRLTTYEQYF. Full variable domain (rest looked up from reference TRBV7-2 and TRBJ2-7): GAGVSQSPSNKVTEKGKDVELRCDPISGHTALYWYRQSLGQGLEFLIYFQGNSAPDKSGLPSDRFSAERTGGSVSTLTIQRTQQEDSAVYLCASSADNRLTTYEQYFGPGTRLTVT.

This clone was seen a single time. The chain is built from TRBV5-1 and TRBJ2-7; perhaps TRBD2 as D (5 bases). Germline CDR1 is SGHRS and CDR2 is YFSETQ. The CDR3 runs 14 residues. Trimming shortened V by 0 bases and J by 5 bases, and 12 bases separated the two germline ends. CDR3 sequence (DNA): TGCGCCAGCAGCTTGGGGACTGGTTCCAACGAGCAGTACTTC. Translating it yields CASSLGTGSNEQYF.

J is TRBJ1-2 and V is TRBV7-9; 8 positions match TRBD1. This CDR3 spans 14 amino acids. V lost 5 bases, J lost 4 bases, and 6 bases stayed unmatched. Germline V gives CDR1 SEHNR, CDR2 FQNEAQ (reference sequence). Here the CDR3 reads CASSRQGISYGYTF. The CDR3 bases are TGTGCCAGCAGCCGACAGGGGATAAGCTATGGCTACACCTTC.

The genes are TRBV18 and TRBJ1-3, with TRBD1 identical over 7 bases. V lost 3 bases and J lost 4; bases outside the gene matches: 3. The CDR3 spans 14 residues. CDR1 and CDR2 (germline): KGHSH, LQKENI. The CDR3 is CASSPTGNGNTIYF. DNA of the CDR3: TGTGCCAGCTCACCGACAGGGAACGGAAACACCATATATTTT.

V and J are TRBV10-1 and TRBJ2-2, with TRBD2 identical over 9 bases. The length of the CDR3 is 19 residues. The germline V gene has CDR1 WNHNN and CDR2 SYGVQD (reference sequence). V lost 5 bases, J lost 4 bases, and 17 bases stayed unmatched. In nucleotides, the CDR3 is TGCGCCAGCAGTCCCGGGGTAGCGGGAGAAAATCGGGGCACCGGGGAGCTGTTTTTT. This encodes CASSPGVAGENRGTGELFF.

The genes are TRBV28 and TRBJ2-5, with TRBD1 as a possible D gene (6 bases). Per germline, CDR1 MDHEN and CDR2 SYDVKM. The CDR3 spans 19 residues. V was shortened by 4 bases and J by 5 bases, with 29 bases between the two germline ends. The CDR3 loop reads CASSSPYGLGTLIGETQYF. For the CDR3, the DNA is TGTGCCAGCAGTTCCCCTTATGGATTGGGGACACTAATCGGGGAGACCCAGTACTTC.

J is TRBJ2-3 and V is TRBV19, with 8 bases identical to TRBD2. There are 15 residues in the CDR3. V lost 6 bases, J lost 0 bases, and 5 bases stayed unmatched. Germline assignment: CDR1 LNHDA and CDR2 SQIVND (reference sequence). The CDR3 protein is CASRRERGSTDTQYF. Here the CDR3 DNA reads TGTGCCAGTAGAAGAGAGCGGGGGAGCACAGATACGCAGTATTTT.

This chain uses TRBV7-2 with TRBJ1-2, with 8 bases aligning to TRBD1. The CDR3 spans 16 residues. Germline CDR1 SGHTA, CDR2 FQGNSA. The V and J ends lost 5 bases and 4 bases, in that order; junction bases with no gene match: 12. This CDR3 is CASSPRGTGLVYGYTF. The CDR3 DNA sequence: TGTGCCAGCAGCCCACGAGGGACAGGCCTGGTCTATGGCTACACCTTC.

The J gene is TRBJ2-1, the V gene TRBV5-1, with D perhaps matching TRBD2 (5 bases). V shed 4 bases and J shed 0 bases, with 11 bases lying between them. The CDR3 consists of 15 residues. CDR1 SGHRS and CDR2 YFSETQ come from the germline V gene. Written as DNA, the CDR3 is TGCGCCAGCAGCGAGGACTTCGGCTCCTACAATGAGCAGTTCTTC. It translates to CASSEDFGSYNEQFF.

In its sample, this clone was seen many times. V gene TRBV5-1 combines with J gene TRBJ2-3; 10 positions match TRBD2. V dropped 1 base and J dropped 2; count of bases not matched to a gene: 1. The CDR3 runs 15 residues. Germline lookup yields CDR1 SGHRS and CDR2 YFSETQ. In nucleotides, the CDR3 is TGCGCCAGCAGCTTGACTAGCGGGGACACAGATACGCAGTATTTT. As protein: CASSLTSGDTDTQYF.

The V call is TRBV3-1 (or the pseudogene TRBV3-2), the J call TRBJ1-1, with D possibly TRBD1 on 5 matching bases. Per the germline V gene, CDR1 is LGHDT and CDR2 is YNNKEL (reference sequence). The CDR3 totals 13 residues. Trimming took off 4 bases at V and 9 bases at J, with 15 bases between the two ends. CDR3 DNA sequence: TGTGCCAGCAGCCCCCCGGGGGACTCCAAAGCTTTCTTT. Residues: CASSPPGDSKAFF.

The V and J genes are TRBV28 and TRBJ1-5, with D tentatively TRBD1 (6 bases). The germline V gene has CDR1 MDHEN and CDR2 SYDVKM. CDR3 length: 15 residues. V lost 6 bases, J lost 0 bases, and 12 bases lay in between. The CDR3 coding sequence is TGTGCCAGCAGGCAACAGGGTATTAGCAATCAGCCCCAGCATTTT. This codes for CASRQQGISNQPQHF.

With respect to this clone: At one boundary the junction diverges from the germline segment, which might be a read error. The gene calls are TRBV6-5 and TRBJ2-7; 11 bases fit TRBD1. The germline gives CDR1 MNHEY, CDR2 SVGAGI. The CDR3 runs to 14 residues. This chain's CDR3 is CASRRTGGSHEQYF. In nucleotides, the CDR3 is TGTGCCAGCAGACGGACAGGGGGCTCCCACGAGCAGTACTTC.

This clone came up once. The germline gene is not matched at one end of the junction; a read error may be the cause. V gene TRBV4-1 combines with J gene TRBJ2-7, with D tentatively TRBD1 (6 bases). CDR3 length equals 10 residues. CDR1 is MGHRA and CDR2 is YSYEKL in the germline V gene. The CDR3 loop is CASSPKQGNF. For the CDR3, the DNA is TGCGCCAGCAGCCCCAAACAGGGCAACTTC.

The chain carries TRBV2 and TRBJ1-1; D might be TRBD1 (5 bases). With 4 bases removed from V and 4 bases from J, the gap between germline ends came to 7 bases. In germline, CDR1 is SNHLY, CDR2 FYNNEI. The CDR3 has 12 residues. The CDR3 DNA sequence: TGTGCCAGCAGTGTACAGGTCACTGAAGCTTTCTTT. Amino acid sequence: CASSVQVTEAFF.

The CDR3 bases are TGCAGCGTTGTGGCAGGGATTACCTACGAGCAGTACTTC. It encodes CSVVAGITYEQYF. The chain recombines TRBV29-1 with TRBJ2-7; D perhaps matches TRBD1 (5 bases). V was trimmed by 4 bases and J by 2 bases, leaving 12 bases between them. This CDR3 has 13 amino acids. CDR1 SQVTM and CDR2 ANQGSEA come from the germline V gene.

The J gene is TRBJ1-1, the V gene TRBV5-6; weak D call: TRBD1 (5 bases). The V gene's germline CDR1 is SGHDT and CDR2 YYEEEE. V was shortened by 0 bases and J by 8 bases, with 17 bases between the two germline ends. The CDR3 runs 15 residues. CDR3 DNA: TGTGCCAGCAGCTTGGGCCCTGAGAAGCGGGGCGAAGCTTTCTTT. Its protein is CASSLGPEKRGEAFF.

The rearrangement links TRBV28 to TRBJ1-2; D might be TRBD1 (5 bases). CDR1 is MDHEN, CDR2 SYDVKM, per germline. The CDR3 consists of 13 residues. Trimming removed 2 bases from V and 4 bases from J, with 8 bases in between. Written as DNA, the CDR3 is TGTGCCAGCAGTTTAGGGGGGGGCTATGGCTACACCTTC. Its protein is CASSLGGGYGYTF.

CDR3 sequence (DNA): TGTGCCAGTCTAAATACCGGGACTAGCGGGAGTCCGGAGCAGTTCTTC. This encodes CASLNTGTSGSPEQFF. V usage is TRBV19 and J usage is TRBJ2-1; 14 nucleotides align to TRBD2. The CDR3 runs 16 residues. CDR1 and CDR2 from the germline V gene are LNHDA and SQIVND (reference sequence). V was pared by 8 bases and J by 10 bases, with 13 bases of the junction left unmatched.

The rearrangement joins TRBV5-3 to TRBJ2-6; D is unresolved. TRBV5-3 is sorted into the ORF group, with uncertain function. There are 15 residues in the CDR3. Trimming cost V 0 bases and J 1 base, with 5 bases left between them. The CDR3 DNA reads TGTGCCAGAAGCTTGGGTCGGTCTGGGGCCAACGTCCTGACTTTC. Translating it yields CARSLGRSGANVLTF.

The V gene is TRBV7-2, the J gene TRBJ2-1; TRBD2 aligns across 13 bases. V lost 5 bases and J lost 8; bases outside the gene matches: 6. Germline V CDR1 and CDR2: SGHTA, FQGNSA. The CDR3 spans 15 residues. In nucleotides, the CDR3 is TGTGCCAGCAGCCCGGGACTAGCGGGGAGGGATGAGCAGTTCTTC. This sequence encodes CASSPGLAGRDEQFF.

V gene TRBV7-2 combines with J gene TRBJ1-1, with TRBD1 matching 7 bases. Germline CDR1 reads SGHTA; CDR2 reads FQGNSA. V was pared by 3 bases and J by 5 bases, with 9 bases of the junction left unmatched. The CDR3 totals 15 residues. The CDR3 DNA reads TGTGCCAGCAGCTTGAGGAGACAGGGAGGAACTGAAGCTTTCTTT. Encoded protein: CASSLRRQGGTEAFF.

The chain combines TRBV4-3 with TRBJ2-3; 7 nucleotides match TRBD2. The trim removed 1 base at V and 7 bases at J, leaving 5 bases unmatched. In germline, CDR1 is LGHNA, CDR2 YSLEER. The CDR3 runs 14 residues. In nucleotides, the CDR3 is TGCGCCAGCAGCCAAGCGTCTAGCGGTTATACGCAGTATTTT. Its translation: CASSQASSGYTQYF.

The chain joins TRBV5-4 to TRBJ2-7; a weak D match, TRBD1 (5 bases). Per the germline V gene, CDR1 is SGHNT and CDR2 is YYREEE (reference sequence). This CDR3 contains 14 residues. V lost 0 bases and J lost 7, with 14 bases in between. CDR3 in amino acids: CASSLGQDTMEQYF. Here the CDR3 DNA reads TGTGCCAGCAGCTTGGGCCAGGACACCATGGAGCAGTACTTC.